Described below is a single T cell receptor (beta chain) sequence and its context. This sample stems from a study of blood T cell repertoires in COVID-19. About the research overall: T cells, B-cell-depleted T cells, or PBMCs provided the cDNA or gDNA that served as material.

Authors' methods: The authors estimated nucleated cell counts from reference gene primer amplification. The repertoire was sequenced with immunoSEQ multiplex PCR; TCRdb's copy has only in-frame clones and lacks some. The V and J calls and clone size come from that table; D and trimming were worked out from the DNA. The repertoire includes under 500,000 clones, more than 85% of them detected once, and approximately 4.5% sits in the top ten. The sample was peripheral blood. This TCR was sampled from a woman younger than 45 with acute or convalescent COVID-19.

The CDR3 loop is CASSYNQGSETQYF. For the CDR3, the DNA is TGTGCCAGCAGCTACAACCAGGGGTCAGAGACCCAGTACTTC. V gene TRBV7-9 combines with J gene TRBJ2-5, with D possibly TRBD1 on 6 matching bases. CDR1 and CDR2 from the germline V gene are SEHNR and FQNEAQ (reference sequence). V was shortened by 4 bases and J by 4 bases, with 13 bases between the two germline ends. The CDR3 has 14 amino acids.